These 23 T cell receptor beta chains came from one sample sequenced in a study of blood T cell repertoires in COVID-19. Assay used: immunoSEQ multiplex PCR; TCRdb lists only in-frame clones, some missing. The sample lists more than 300,000 clones, approximately 89% occurring once. The source material was peripheral blood. The source is a woman younger than 45 with COVID-19, enrolled during active disease.

J is TRBJ1-1 and V is TRBV6-5; D not resolved. This CDR3 is 14 amino acids long. Germline CDR1 and CDR2: MNHEY and SVGAGI. Trimming stripped 6 bases from V and 4 bases from J, with 15 bases between. The CDR3 is CASSPTRAGTEAFF. The CDR3 DNA reads TGTGCCAGCAGCCCGACGAGGGCTGGCACTGAAGCTTTCTTT.

This clone came up a few times. Other DNA sequences in the same sample also yield this CDR3. The CDR3 DNA reads TGCGCCAGCAGCCCCGGACAGGGGACAGATACGCAGTATTTT. Protein product: CASSPGQGTDTQYF. V gene TRBV5-1 combines with J gene TRBJ2-3; 9 nucleotides match TRBD1. This CDR3 is built from 14 residues. CDR1 and CDR2 (germline): SGHRS, YFSETQ. J was trimmed by 3 bases and V by 4 bases; bases with no gene match: 3.

The CDR3 sequence is CASSQSRETQYF. DNA of the CDR3: TGTGCCAGCAGCCAATCTAGGGAGACCCAGTACTTC. The chain links TRBV14 to TRBJ2-5; D not resolved. This CDR3 region has 12 residues. Deletions cut 2 bases from V and 5 bases from J, with 6 bases between. The germline V gene encodes CDR1 SGHDN and CDR2 FVKESK.

The chain joins TRBV6-2 or TRBV6-3 to TRBJ1-2; no firm D call. The CDR3 contains 11 residues. V shed 4 bases and J shed 8 bases, with 8 bases lying between them. Germline V gene sequence: CDR1 MNHEY, CDR2 SVGEGT. CDR3 nucleotides: TGTGCCAGCAGTTTTCGTGAGGGCTACACCTTC. This codes for CASSFREGYTF.

The table lists this clone with many counts. The chain combines TRBV30 with TRBJ2-7; D possibly corresponds to TRBD2 (6 bases). Germline-derived CDR1 and CDR2 are GTSNPN and SVGIG (reference sequence). The CDR3 is 15 amino acids. Trimming took 4 bases from V and 2 from J, leaving 18 bases between them. The CDR3 nucleotides read TGTGCCTGGAAGGGCAAGCGGGTAATAGCCTACGAGCAGTACGTC. Protein: CAWKGKRVIAYEQYV.

The chain is built from TRBV4-3 and TRBJ2-1; 15 bases agree with TRBD2. V lost 3 bases, J lost 7 bases, and 7 bases stayed unmatched. Germline assignment: CDR1 LGHNA and CDR2 YSLEER. The CDR3 covers 17 residues. The CDR3 nucleotides are TGCGCCAGCAGCCACCACGGACTAGCGGGGGGGCCGAATGAGCAGTTCTTC. Residues: CASSHHGLAGGPNEQFF.

This clone was picked up a small number of times. V and J are TRBV28 and TRBJ1-3; a possible D gene is TRBD1 (5 bases). This CDR3 is 15 amino acids long. Per germline, CDR1 MDHEN and CDR2 SYDVKM. Trimming pared 6 bases from V and 0 bases from J, leaving 12 bases between. The CDR3 is CASSVFDSSGNTIYF. The CDR3 DNA reads as TGTGCCAGCAGCGTATTTGACAGCTCTGGAAACACCATATATTTT.

V gene TRBV3-1 (or the pseudogene TRBV3-2) combines with J gene TRBJ1-6; D remains ambiguous. CDR3 length: 17 amino acids. Trimming shortened V by 4 bases and J by 0 bases, and 13 bases separated the two germline ends. Per germline, CDR1 LGHDT and CDR2 YNNKEL (reference sequence). The CDR3 sequence is CASSPRSKSSYNSPLHF. The CDR3 bases are TGTGCCAGCAGCCCGAGATCCAAAAGCTCCTATAATTCACCCCTCCACTTT.

The chain uses TRBV5-4 and TRBJ1-2, with D perhaps matching TRBD1 (5 bases). The CDR3 loop spans 13 amino acids. Trimming left V 0 bases short and J 8 bases short, with 11 bases between. Germline CDR1 reads SGHNT; CDR2 reads YYREEE (reference sequence). DNA for the CDR3: TGTGCCAGCAGCTTGGCGGGGGGAGGAGGCTACACCTTC. It codes for CASSLAGGGGYTF.

This clone was seen once. This chain joins TRBV7-9 and TRBJ1-1, with D tentatively TRBD1 (6 bases). Deletions cut 5 bases from V and 10 bases from J, with 20 bases between. The CDR3 totals 14 residues. From germline, CDR1 is SEHNR and CDR2 FQNEAQ (reference sequence). The CDR3 DNA sequence: TGTGCCAGCAGCCAATCCAAGGCAGGGGACATAGCTTTCTTT. This codes for CASSQSKAGDIAFF.

V and J are TRBV10-2 and TRBJ2-7; 7 bases fit TRBD1. V shed 7 bases, J shed 3 bases, and the junction held 6 bases outside the gene matches. The CDR3 contains 13 residues. Germline V gene lookup returns CDR1 WSHSY and CDR2 SAAADI. Here the CDR3 DNA reads TGCGCCAGCACCAGGGACAGTTACTACGAGCAGTACTTC. It yields the protein CASTRDSYYEQYF.

This clone has only a few counts. The chain combines TRBV6-5 with TRBJ1-1, with TRBD1 as a possible D gene (6 bases). Between the trimmed V and J ends, which lost 7 bases and 1 base, there was a span of 16 bases. Germline V CDR1 and CDR2: MNHEY, SVGAGI. This CDR3 contains 15 residues. DNA for the CDR3: TGTGCCAGCAATGGTATCCCGGACAGGAACACTGAAGCTTTCTTT. It yields the protein CASNGIPDRNTEAFF.

V usage is TRBV7-2 and J usage is TRBJ1-4; D possibly corresponds to TRBD1 (6 bases). Trimming stripped 3 bases from V and 10 bases from J, with 15 bases between. There are 14 residues in the CDR3. Germline V lookup: CDR1 SGHTA, CDR2 FQGNSA. CDR3 residues: CASSLGGTNRKLFF. DNA for the CDR3: TGTGCCAGCAGCTTGGGGGGGACAAATCGAAAACTGTTTTTT.

V and J are TRBV20-1 and TRBJ1-2; D unclear. With 6 bases removed from V and 13 bases from J, the gap between germline ends came to 18 bases. Per the germline V gene, CDR1 is DFQATT and CDR2 is SNEGSKA (reference sequence). The CDR3 consists of 11 residues. As DNA, the CDR3 is TGCAGTGCCCTCCGATCCGAGGAGGGCACCTTC. It is translated as CSALRSEEGTF.

The V and J genes are TRBV6-1 and TRBJ1-1, with D hard to call. This CDR3 region has 14 residues. Trimming left V 2 bases short and J 4 bases short, with 11 bases between. The germline V gene has CDR1 MNHNS and CDR2 SASEGT. DNA for the CDR3: TGTGCCAGCAGTGAACAGGCCTCGGTCACTGAAGCTTTCTTT. Its translation: CASSEQASVTEAFF.

The chain uses TRBV30 and TRBJ1-2, with TRBD1 matching 7 bases. The CDR3 runs 14 residues. Per the germline V gene, CDR1 is GTSNPN and CDR2 is SVGIG (reference sequence). Trimming cost V 1 base and J 6 bases; bases outside gene matches: 8. CDR3 residues: CAWSARTDRDGYTF. The CDR3 DNA sequence: TGTGCCTGGAGTGCGAGAACTGACAGGGATGGCTACACCTTC.

The CDR3 DNA sequence: TGTGCCAGCAGCTTATATGGGAGGGACTTAGGAGCTTTCTTT. Protein: CASSLYGRDLGAFF. This chain joins TRBV7-2 and TRBJ1-1; weak D call: TRBD1 (5 bases). CDR3 length: 14 amino acids. CDR1 and CDR2 from the germline V gene are SGHTA and FQGNSA. Trimming cost V 2 bases and J 10 bases, with 17 bases left between them.

A note on this clone: Other DNA sequences from this sample encode an identical CDR3 as well. The chain links TRBV9 to TRBJ2-2, with 10 bases lining up with TRBD1. CDR3 length: 15 amino acids. V lost 0 bases to trimming and J lost 5 bases; unmatched junction nucleotides: 1. In germline, CDR1 is SGDLS, CDR2 YYNGEE. The chain's CDR3 is CASSVGTGGTGELFF. CDR3 bases: TGTGCCAGCAGCGTAGGGACAGGGGGTACCGGGGAGCTGTTTTTT.

Comments on this clone: A much larger clone sits a single nucleotide away, making a read error possible. CDR3 in amino acids: CASSPGQGNQPQHF. CDR3 coding DNA: TGTGCCAGCAGCCCGGGACAGGGCAATCAGCCCCAGCATTTT. This chain uses TRBV21-1 with TRBJ1-5; whether TRBD1, the table's D call, matches the DNA was not checked. TRBV21-1 is marked as a pseudogene. The CDR3 is made up of 14 amino acids.

The chain is built from TRBV7-9 and TRBJ1-2; a weak D match, TRBD1 (6 bases). This CDR3 contains 14 residues. The V end lost 3 bases, the J end lost 2 bases, and 10 bases lay between the germline ends. The germline V gene encodes CDR1 SEHNR and CDR2 FQNEAQ (reference sequence). The CDR3 DNA reads TGTGCCAGCAGCTTCAACAGGGTAAACTATGGCTACACCTTC. The encoded protein is CASSFNRVNYGYTF.

CDR3 coding DNA: TGTGCCAGCAGCTTAACAGGAGCTAACTATGGCTACACCTTC. This translates into CASSLTGANYGYTF. J is TRBJ1-2 and V is TRBV7-9, with D possibly being TRBD1 (5 bases). Trimming removed 2 bases at V and 0 bases at J, with 7 bases between. CDR3 length: 14 amino acids. Germline V lookup: CDR1 SEHNR, CDR2 FQNEAQ (reference sequence).

V gene TRBV6-5 combines with J gene TRBJ2-1; D might be TRBD1 (7 bases). Germline V gene lookup returns CDR1 MNHEY and CDR2 SVGAGI. Trimming cost V 8 bases and J 10 bases, with 18 bases left between them. The CDR3 covers 13 residues. CDR3: CASRQGGIGEQFF. In nucleotides, the CDR3 is TGTGCCAGCCGGCAGGGGGGTATAGGGGAGCAGTTCTTC.

This chain links TRBV20-1 with TRBJ1-4; D is ambiguous. Trimming pared 6 bases from V and 8 bases from J, leaving 10 bases between. Germline values: CDR1 DFQATT, CDR2 SNEGSKA (reference sequence). The CDR3 is made up of 11 amino acids. CDR3 coding DNA: TGCAGTGCCCTACTGAGGGAAAAACTGTTTTTT. Translating it yields CSALLREKLFF.